This is a list of T cell receptor beta chains from one sample in a study of Graves' ophthalmopathy and Graves' hyperthyroidism. TCRdb reprocessed the multiplex PCR reads via MiXCR and lists one record per CDR3 protein. The data hold 300,000 to 350,000 distinct CDR3 sequences, with roughly 15% observed a single time. Sample: peripheral blood. These TCRs come from an adult man with Graves' ophthalmopathy. Each CDR3 is given with its conserved first and last residue. The D gene is left open where the match is weak. Not all rows give a size; the values are once, few, many and, for expanded clones, a class.

d_call	cdr3_length	clone_size	v_call	j_call	cdr3_nt	cdr3_aa
TRBD1	15	many	TRBV3-1	TRBJ1-5	TGTGCCAGCAGCCAAGATACGACAGGGAATCAGCCCCAGCATTTT	CASSQDTTGNQPQHF
TRBD1	15	many	TRBV20-1	TRBJ2-7	TGCAGTGCTAGAGACGCTCGGACAGGGATCCACGAGCAGTACTTC	CSARDARTGIHEQYF
-	15	-	TRBV7-2	TRBJ1-5	TGTGCCAGCAGCGCCCATTCCGGGATGGGTCAGCCCCAGCATTTT	CASSAHSGMGQPQHF
TRBD1	15	many	TRBV6-1	TRBJ2-5	TGTGCCAGTAAGATAGGACAGGGCTTACAAGAGACCCAGTACTTC	CASKIGQGLQETQYF
-	15	many	TRBV28	TRBJ1-3	TGTGCCAGCAGCCCCTCCTATGGTTCTGGAAACACCATATATTTT	CASSPSYGSGNTIYF
-	13	many	TRBV4-1	TRBJ1-6	TGCGCCAGCAGCCAGGAGGAGAATTCACCCCTCCACTTT	CASSQEENSPLHF
-	15	many	TRBV5-6	TRBJ1-3	TGTGCCAGCAGCTTGGGACGCTCGAGGGGAAACACCATATATTTT	CASSLGRSRGNTIYF
-	18	many	TRBV2	TRBJ1-5	TGTGCCAGCAGTGAATTTGGCACAGGAAGATATAGCAATCAGCCCCAGCATTTT	CASSEFGTGRYSNQPQHF
TRBD1	16	many	TRBV6-2/TRBV6-3	TRBJ1-2	TGTGCCAGCAGTTACTCGAGTACAGGGGAGACCTATGGCTACACCTTC	CASSYSSTGETYGYTF
-	14	many	TRBV2	TRBJ1-1	TGTGCCAGCAGTGAATCGCGGGGTTCTGTCGAAGCTTTCTTT	CASSESRGSVEAFF
-	14	many	TRBV2	TRBJ1-2	TGTGCCAGCAGTGCAGGTCAAGCTAACTATGGCTACACCTTC	CASSAGQANYGYTF
-	13	many	TRBV19	TRBJ1-1	TGTGCCAGTAGTATAGATCGACGGTCTGAAGCTTTCTTT	CASSIDRRSEAFF
-	13	many	TRBV6-4	TRBJ2-4	TGTGCCAGCAGTGAAGAAGAGGGAAACATTCAGTACTTC	CASSEEEGNIQYF
TRBD1	15	many	TRBV5-1	TRBJ2-5	TGCGCCAGCAGCTTTTTGGGACAGAGTGCTGAGACCCAGTACTTC	CASSFLGQSAETQYF
-	14	many	TRBV5-1	TRBJ2-7	TGCGCCAGCAGCGTTGGGGCAGGGACCTACGAGCAGTACTTC	CASSVGAGTYEQYF
TRBD1	14	-	TRBV28	TRBJ1-2	TGTGCCAGCAGCATGGGACAGGCCAACTATGGCTACACCTTC	CASSMGQANYGYTF
TRBD1	18	many	TRBV3-1	TRBJ2-7	TGTGCCAGCAGCCAAGGGGCTCGCCGGGACAGGGGCTTCTACGAGCAGTACTTC	CASSQGARRDRGFYEQYF
-	15	-	TRBV6-5	TRBJ1-1	TGTGCCAGCAGCTTATGGGCGGGCGGGTCCACTGAAGCTTTCTTT	CASSLWAGGSTEAFF
-	15	-	TRBV3-1	TRBJ1-5	TGTGCCAGCAGCCAAGATTACAGTAGCAATCAGCCCCAGCATTTT	CASSQDYSSNQPQHF
-	14	-	TRBV6-1	TRBJ2-2	TGTGCCAGCAGAACGGACCAAATCACCGGGGAGCTGTTTTTT	CASRTDQITGELFF
-	14	many	TRBV30	TRBJ1-2	TGTGCCTGGAACCCCCCACCGGGGGACTATGGCTACACCTTC	CAWNPPPGDYGYTF
-	14	-	TRBV28	TRBJ2-4	TGTGCCAGCAGTTTAAGGGGGGCCGGAAACATTCAGTACTTC	CASSLRGAGNIQYF
-	14	-	TRBV12-3/TRBV12-4	TRBJ1-2	TGTGCCAGCAGTTTTACAGGGCCGGACTATGGCTACACCTTC	CASSFTGPDYGYTF
TRBD2	17	many	TRBV6-4	TRBJ2-7	TGTGCCAGCAGCCGGGGACTAGCGGGATATGGCAACTACGAGCAGTACTTC	CASSRGLAGYGNYEQYF
TRBD1	14	many	TRBV12-3/TRBV12-4	TRBJ1-1	TGTGCCAGCAGTGTGCTGGGACAGGGAGGGCGGGCTTTCTTT	CASSVLGQGGRAFF
-	16	many	TRBV5-1	TRBJ1-3	TGCGCCAGCAGCGCGGCCGGGCCCACCGGGGGAAACACCATATATTTT	CASSAAGPTGGNTIYF
-	11	-	TRBV6-2/TRBV6-3	TRBJ2-5	TGTGCCAGCACCTCTAAAGAGACCCAGTACTTC	CASTSKETQYF
TRBD1	14	many	TRBV30	TRBJ1-1	TGTGCCTGGAGCCCCTGGACAGGGCTCACTGAAGCTTTCTTT	CAWSPWTGLTEAFF
TRBD1	17	many	TRBV11-1	TRBJ1-5	TGTGCCAGCAGCTTATACAGGGGGACATATAGCAATCAGCCCCAGCATTTT	CASSLYRGTYSNQPQHF
-	17	many	TRBV12-5	TRBJ2-7	TGTGCCAAGTGTGCCTTACTCCGGGACCCCACCATCTACGAGCAGTACTTC	CAKCALLRDPTIYEQYF
-	16	many	TRBV11-2	TRBJ1-5	TGTGCCAGCAGCTTAGATCGGAGCAGGGTTGGCCAGCCCCAGCATTTT	CASSLDRSRVGQPQHF